This TCR beta chain was captured by sequencing in a study of metastatic and nonmetastatic thyroid tumors. As for the study in general: Samples came from malignant and benign thyroid patients, and repertoires were compared across blood and tumor or nodule tissue.

The CDR3 has 15 residues. CDR1 is SGHNT, CDR2 YYREEE, per germline (reference sequence). The V end lost 1 base, the J end lost 2 bases, and 12 bases lay between the germline ends. The entire patient cohort was treatment-naive prior to thyroid surgery. Study conclusions and caveats: Across blood and tumor, TCR beta diversity in malignant thyroid tumors was reportedly significantly higher than in benign nodules.

Using MiXCR, TCRdb re-called clones from the PCR reads. The sample holds 15,000 or so clones, just over 30% seen once. This clone was recorded at least ten times. The antigen is not known. The clonotype originates from a female donor with papillary thyroid cancer or a benign thyroid nodule (not recorded which). Some clones in this sample may be carry-over from other donors' samples. The rearrangement links TRBV5-4 to TRBJ1-1; tentative D call: TRBD1 (5 bases). Material for sequencing was blood. Written as DNA, the CDR3 is TGTGCCAGCAGCTTGTTGGGGCCCGTAAACACTGAAGCTTTCTTT. It translates to CASSLLGPVNTEAFF.